This TCR beta chain stems from a study of cytomegalovirus exposure and HLA in healthy donors. Vbeta (60) and Jbeta (13) primers were used in the PCR. Clones were read by immunoSEQ multiplex PCR, and TCRdb kept only the in-frame ones, dropping some. The sample records around 160,000 clones, almost 80% being singletons. Notes on this clone: The antigen is unknown.

From germline, CDR1 is MDHEN and CDR2 SYDVKM. This CDR3 region has 13 residues. The V end was cut by 3 bases, the J end by 3 bases, with 8 bases between. Regarding the study as a whole: Whilst most TCR sequences proved rare, a subset of public TCRs occurred across many donors.

The source is a woman between 35 and 50 years old in good health and CMV-seropositive. The sample consisted of PBMCs. This rearrangement joins TRBV28 to TRBJ1-2, with D hard to call. For the CDR3, the DNA is TGTGCCAGCAGTTTCCGGGTCCACTATGGCTACACCTTC. Encoded protein: CASSFRVHYGYTF.